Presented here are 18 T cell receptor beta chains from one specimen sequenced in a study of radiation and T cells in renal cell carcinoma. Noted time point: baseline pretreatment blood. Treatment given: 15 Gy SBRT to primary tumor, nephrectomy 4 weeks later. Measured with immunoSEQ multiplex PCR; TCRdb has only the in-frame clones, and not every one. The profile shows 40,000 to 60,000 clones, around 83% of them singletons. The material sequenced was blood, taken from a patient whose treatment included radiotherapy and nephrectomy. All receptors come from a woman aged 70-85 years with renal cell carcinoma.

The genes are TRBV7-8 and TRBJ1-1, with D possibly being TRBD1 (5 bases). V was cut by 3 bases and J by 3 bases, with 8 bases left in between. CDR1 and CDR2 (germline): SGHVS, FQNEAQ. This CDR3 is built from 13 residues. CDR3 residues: CASSFTGDTEAFF. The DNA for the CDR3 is TGTGCCAGCAGCTTCACGGGGGACACTGAAGCTTTCTTT.

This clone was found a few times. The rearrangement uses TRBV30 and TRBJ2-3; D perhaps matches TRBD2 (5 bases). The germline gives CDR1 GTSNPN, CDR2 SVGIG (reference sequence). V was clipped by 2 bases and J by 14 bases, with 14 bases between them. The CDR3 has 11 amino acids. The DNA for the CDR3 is TGTGCCTGGAGTAGTGACGCGGGTCTGTATTTT. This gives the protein CAWSSDAGLYF.

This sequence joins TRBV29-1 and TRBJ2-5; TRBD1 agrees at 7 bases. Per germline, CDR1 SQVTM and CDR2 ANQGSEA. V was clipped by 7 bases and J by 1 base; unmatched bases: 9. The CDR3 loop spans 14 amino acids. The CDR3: CSGWGQRPQETQYF. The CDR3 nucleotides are TGCAGCGGCTGGGGACAGCGACCCCAAGAGACCCAGTACTTC.

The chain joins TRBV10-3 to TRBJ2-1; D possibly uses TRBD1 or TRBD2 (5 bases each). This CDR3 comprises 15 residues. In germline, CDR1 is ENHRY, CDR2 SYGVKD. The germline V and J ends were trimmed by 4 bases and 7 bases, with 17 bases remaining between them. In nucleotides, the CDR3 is TGTGCCATCAGTGTCCGGGACCACACGGGTAATGAGCAGTTCTTC. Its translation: CAISVRDHTGNEQFF.

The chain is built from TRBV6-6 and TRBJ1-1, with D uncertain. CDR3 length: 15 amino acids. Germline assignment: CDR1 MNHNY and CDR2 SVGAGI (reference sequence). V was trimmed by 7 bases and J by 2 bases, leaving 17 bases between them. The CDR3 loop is CASNDLMEYNTEAFF. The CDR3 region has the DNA TGTGCCAGCAACGATTTGATGGAGTATAACACTGAAGCTTTCTTT.

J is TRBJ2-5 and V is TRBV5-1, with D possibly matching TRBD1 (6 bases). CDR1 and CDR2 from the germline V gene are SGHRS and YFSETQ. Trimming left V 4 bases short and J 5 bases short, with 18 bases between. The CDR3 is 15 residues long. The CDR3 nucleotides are TGCGCCAGCAGCGACGAGCTGCTTCAGGGGGAGACCCAGTACTTC. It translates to CASSDELLQGETQYF. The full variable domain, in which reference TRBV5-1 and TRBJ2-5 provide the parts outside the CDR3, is KAGVTQTPRYLIKTRGQQVTLSCSPISGHRSVSWYQQTPGQGLQFLFEYFSETQRNKGNFPGRFSGRQFSNSRSEMNVSTLELGDSALYLCASSDELLQGETQYFGPGTRLLVL.

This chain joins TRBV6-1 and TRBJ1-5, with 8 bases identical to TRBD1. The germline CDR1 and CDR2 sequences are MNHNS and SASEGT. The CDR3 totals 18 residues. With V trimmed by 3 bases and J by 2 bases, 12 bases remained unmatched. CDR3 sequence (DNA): TGTGCCAGCAGTGACGGTTTGAGGACAGGGAGAGGCAATCAGCCCCAGCATTTT. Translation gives CASSDGLRTGRGNQPQHF.

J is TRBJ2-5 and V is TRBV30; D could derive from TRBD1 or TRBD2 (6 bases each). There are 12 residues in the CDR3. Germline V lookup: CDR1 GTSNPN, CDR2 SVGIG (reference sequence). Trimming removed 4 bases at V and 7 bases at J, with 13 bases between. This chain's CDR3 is CAWTGAWGTQYF. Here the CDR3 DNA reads TGTGCCTGGACGGGGGCTTGGGGGACCCAGTACTTC.

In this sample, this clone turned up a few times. The CDR3 DNA reads as TGTGCCAGCAGCCCAACCCTAGCGGGAGGGCCCGGGGATACGCAGTATTTT. This gives the protein CASSPTLAGGPGDTQYF. The chain combines TRBV7-6 with TRBJ2-3; the match to TRBD2 covers 12 bases. CDR3 length equals 17 residues. Germline lookup yields CDR1 SGHVS and CDR2 FNYEAQ. Trimming at V came to 5 bases and at J to 6 bases, leaving 12 bases not matched to a gene.

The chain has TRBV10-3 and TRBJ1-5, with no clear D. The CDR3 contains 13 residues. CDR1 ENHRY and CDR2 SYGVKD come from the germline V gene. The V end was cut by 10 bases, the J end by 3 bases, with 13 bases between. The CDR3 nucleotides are TGTGCCACCCAGCAAGGGTACAATCAGCCCCAGCATTTT. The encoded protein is CATQQGYNQPQHF.

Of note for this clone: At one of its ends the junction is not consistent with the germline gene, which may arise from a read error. The CDR3 spells CSVEEGQGHGYTF. DNA of the CDR3: TGCAGCGTCGAAGAAGGACAGGGGCATGGCTACACCTTC. The chain carries TRBV29-1 and TRBJ1-2, with 9 bases matching TRBD1. The germline V gene encodes CDR1 SQVTM and CDR2 ANQGSEA. CDR3 length: 13 amino acids. The complete variable domain, with remaining parts taken from reference TRBV29-1 and TRBJ1-2, reads SAVISQKPSRDICQRGTSLTIQCQVDSQVTMMFWYRQQPGQSLTLIATANQGSEATYESGFVIDKFPISRPNLTFSTLTVSNMSPEDSSIYLCSVEEGQGHGYTFGSGTRLTVV.

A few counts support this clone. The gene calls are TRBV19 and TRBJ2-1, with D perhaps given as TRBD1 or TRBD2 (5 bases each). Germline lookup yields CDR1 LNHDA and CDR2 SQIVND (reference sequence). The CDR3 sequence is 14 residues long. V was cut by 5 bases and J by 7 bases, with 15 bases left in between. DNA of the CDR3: TGTGCCAGTAGTCAAGGGACGTTTCCGAATGAGCAGTTCTTC. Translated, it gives CASSQGTFPNEQFF.

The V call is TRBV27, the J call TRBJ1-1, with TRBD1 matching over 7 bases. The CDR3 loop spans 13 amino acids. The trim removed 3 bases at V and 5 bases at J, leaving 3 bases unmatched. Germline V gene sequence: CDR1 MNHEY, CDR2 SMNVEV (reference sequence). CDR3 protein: CASSFQGGTEAFF. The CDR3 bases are TGTGCCAGCAGTTTCCAGGGGGGGACTGAAGCTTTCTTT.

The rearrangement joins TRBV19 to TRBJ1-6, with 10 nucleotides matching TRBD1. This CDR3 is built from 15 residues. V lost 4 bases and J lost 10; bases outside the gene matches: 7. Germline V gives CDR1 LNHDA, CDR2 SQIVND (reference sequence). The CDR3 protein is CASSTRDRGGSPLHF. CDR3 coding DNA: TGTGCCAGTAGTACTCGGGACAGGGGAGGGTCACCCCTCCACTTT.

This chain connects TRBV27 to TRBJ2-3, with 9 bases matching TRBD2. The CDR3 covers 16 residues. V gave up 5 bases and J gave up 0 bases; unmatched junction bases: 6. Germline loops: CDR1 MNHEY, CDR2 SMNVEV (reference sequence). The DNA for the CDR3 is TGTGCCAGCAGTCCCTATAGCGGGGGAAGCACAGATACGCAGTATTTT. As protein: CASSPYSGGSTDTQYF.

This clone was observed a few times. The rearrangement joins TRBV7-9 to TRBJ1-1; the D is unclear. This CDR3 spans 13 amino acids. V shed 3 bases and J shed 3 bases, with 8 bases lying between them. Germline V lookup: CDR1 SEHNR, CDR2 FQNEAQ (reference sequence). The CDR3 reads CASSLNGDTEAFF. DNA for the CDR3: TGTGCCAGCAGCTTGAATGGGGACACTGAAGCTTTCTTT.

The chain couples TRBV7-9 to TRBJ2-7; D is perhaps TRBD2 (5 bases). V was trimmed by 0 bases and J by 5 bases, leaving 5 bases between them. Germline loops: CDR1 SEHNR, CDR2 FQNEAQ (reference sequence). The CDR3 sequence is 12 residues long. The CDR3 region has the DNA TGTGCCAGCAGCTTAGCTAGCGACGAGCAGTACTTC. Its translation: CASSLASDEQYF.

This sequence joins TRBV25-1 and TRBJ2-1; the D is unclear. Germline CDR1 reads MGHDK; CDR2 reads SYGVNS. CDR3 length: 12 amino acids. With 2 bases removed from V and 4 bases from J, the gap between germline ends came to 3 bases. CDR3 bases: TGTGCCAGCAGTGAACAATACAATGAGCAGTTCTTC. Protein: CASSEQYNEQFF.